This TCR beta chain was recorded in a study of cytomegalovirus exposure and HLA in healthy donors. Overall study findings and caveats: In presence/absence analyses, roughly uniform sequencing depth across donors was assumed.

A remark on this clone: Its target is not known.

Vbeta (60) and Jbeta (13) primers were used in the PCR. Method: immunoSEQ multiplex PCR; TCRdb's copy keeps in-frame clones and lacks some. The repertoire holds roughly 160,000 clones, roughly four fifths seen once, with approximately 1.3% in the top ten. The receptor comes from a man in his fifties or sixties in good health and CMV-seronegative. The source material was PBMCs.

The CDR3 spells CASSQGLAGTYEQYF. The CDR3 DNA reads TGTGCCAGCAGCCAGGGACTAGCGGGGACCTACGAGCAGTACTTC. This rearrangement joins TRBV11-2 to TRBJ2-5; 13 bases agree with TRBD2. The closer fit of TRBJ2-7 to the DNA end suggests the J call may be wrong. This CDR3 has 15 amino acids. CDR1 and CDR2 (germline): SGHAT, FQNNGV.